This TCR beta chain was recovered during a study of blood T cells in healthy people across ages (dated by TCRdb to between 2015 and 2017). Describing the broader study: In model experiments, roughly one uniquely barcoded TCR beta cDNA molecule per two T cells was captured by template switching. The study analyzed two additional independent replicas of 1 million unique cDNA reads from the same blood draw for two donors, one aged 18 to 30 and one aged 80 or older. The donors were divided into four age groups: young (average around 16 years), middle-aged (about 40), aged (62) and long-lived (approximately 74). To avoid experimental bias, donors of different ages were distributed randomly across sequencing lanes. Using deep sequencing normalized with unique cDNA molecular identifiers, the study measured how TCR beta repertoire diversity changes with age.

The full study reports these points: Estimates of total diversity based on one million sequenced T cells were considered lower bounds and underestimates. Conclusive comparison of naive and antigen-experienced compartments was prevented by the profiling of bulk unsorted PBMCs. As age increased, observed TCR beta diversity per million T cells dropped in a roughly linear way, and a significant reduction was already evident by age around 41. The long-lived group showed more naive CD4+ T cells, fewer expanded clones and increased TCR diversity than the aged group, suggesting age selection. Because the CMV infection status of the donors was unknown, age-related changes in expanded clonotypes may potentially have been confounded. The percentage of naive T cells measured by flow cytometry correlated strongly with observed TCR beta diversity.

CDR1 and CDR2 are drawn from the germline V gene (reference sequence): DFQATT, SNEGSKA. The CDR3 has 12 amino acids, counting the end cysteine and phenylalanine. CDR3 DNA is the only sequence kept; it has 36 bases, read in frame from the first base. V is clipped by 3 bases and J by 3 bases, and the sequence between their germline boundaries is 9 bases long. Libraries were constructed by 5' RACE. A second PCR of 7 to 11 cycles was performed with a sample-barcoded 5' primer and a J-beta primer mix. A template-switch 5' adaptor carrying 12 random nucleotides introduced a unique molecular identifier onto each TCR beta cDNA molecule. At least 3 million CDR3-containing paired-end reads were obtained from each sample. All of the RNA was converted into first-strand cDNA using the Mint cDNA synthesis kit, with a TRBC-specific oligonucleotide serving as the primer. Following uracil-DNA glycosylase treatment, all cDNA underwent a first 18-cycle PCR with the universal primers M1SS and BC2_uni_R. The authors' analysis ran thus. Normalization of each sample was performed by random selection of 1 million high-quality reads, each carrying a distinct molecular identifier. Reads sharing molecular identifiers were discarded rather than binned into consensus sequences. MiTCR, with a Q25 quality threshold and the strictest error-elimination algorithm, was used for CDR3 identification, clonotype clustering and error correction. A nonparametric unseen species model with Euler transformation was used to estimate a lower bound on total TCR beta diversity. The raw public reads went through TCRdb reprocessing: fastp at Q25, MiXCR clone calling, in-frame beta chains kept. One record per CDR3 amino acid sequence lists the most common genes and DNA. The V and J calls, along with clone size, are taken from TCRdb and not from the paper's own processing. Within this sample are fewer than 2,000,000 distinct CDR3 sequences, with about two fifths of them counted one time only. The ten largest clones capture 23% of the sample.

This clonotype was found a few times. Its antigen remains undetermined. The sample holds no much larger clone one base away, and base qualities are not on file. Donors were about 36 systemically healthy Caucasian individuals from Russia aged roughly 6 to 100 years. Around 10 milliliters of peripheral blood were collected from each donor into EDTA-treated Vacutainer tubes. Ficoll-Paque density-gradient centrifugation was used to isolate PBMCs, with at least 6.5 million per sample. Trizol reagent was used to extract total RNA from PBMCs, with at least 5.5 micrograms per sample. For every donor, flow cytometry on a PBMC aliquot measured the percentage of naive CD45RAhigh/CD27high T cells.

The chain is assembled from TRBV20-1 and TRBJ2-7, with the D segment possibly TRBD1 or TRBD2, each aligning over 5 bases. The receptor was derived from a human donor in good health. The sample consisted of blood. Here is the DNA: TGCAGTGCTAGCGGGGCGAACTACGAGCAGTACTTC. The encoded protein is CSASGANYEQYF.